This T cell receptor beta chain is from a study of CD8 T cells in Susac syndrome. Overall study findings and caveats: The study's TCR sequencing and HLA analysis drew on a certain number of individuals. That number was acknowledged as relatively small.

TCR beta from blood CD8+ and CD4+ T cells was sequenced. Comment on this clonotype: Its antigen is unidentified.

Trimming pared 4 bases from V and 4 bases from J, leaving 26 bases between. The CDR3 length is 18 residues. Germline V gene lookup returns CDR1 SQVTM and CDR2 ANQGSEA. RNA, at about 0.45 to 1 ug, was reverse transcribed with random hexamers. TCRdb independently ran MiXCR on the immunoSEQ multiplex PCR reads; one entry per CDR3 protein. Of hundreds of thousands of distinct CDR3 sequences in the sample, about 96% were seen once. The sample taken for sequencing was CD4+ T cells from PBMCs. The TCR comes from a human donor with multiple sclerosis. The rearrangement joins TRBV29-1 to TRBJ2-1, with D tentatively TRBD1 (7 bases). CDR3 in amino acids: CSVVQSRGLAGRYNEQFF. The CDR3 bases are TGCAGCGTTGTTCAGAGCAGGGGGTTGGCGGGGCGGTACAATGAGCAGTTCTTC.